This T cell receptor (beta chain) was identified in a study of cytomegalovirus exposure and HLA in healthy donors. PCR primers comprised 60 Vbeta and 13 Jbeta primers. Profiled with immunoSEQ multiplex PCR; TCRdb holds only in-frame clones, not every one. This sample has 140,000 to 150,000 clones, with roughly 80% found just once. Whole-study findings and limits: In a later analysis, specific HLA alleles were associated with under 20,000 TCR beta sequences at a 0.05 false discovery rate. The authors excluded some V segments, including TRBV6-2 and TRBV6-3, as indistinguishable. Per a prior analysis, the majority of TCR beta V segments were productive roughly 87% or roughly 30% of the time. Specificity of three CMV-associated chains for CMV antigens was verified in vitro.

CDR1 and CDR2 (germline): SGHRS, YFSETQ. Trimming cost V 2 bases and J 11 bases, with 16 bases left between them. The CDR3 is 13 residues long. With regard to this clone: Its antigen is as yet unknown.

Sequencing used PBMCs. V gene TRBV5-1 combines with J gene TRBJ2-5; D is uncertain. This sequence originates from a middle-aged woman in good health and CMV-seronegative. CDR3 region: CASSFRPLETQYF. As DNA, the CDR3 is TGCGCCAGCAGCTTCAGGCCCCTCGAAACGCAGTACTTC.